These 19 T cell receptor beta chains originate from one sample sequenced in a study of preoperative IRX-2 immunotherapy in early breast cancer. Described treatment: preoperative locoregional IRX-2 cytokine immunotherapy. Method: immunoSEQ multiplex PCR; TCRdb's copy keeps in-frame clones and lacks some. The profile shows about 26,000 clones, 85% to 90% of them singletons. The sample was acquired from a patient treated with IRX-2 immunotherapy. The receptors stem from a human donor with breast cancer.

The CDR3 DNA reads TGTGCCAGCAGGAGGGACAGCACAGACACTGAAGCTTTCTTT. As protein: CASRRDSTDTEAFF. This chain connects TRBV6-5 to TRBJ1-1; 7 bases map to TRBD1. Germline V gene lookup returns CDR1 MNHEY and CDR2 SVGAGI. J gave up 3 bases and V 6 bases, and 7 bases lay outside the gene matches. The CDR3 extends over 14 amino acids.

The CDR3 loop reads CASSSQGVWEKLFF. The CDR3 DNA reads TGTGCCAGCAGTTCCCAGGGGGTTTGGGAAAAACTGTTTTTT. V and J are TRBV28 and TRBJ1-4; 7 positions match TRBD1. Germline V lookup: CDR1 MDHEN, CDR2 SYDVKM. V was clipped by 4 bases and J by 8 bases; unmatched bases: 7. This CDR3 region has 14 residues.

The gene calls are TRBV10-2 and TRBJ1-5, with unresolved D. CDR3 size: 17 residues. CDR1 and CDR2 (germline): WSHSY, SAAADI. Trimming took off 0 bases at V and 0 bases at J, with 12 bases between the two ends. CDR3 bases: TGCGCCAGCAGTGAGTCTCGGGGAGACTATAGCAATCAGCCCCAGCATTTT. Translated, it gives CASSESRGDYSNQPQHF.

The V call is TRBV10-3, the J call TRBJ2-2; maybe TRBD2 (5 bases). The CDR3 extends over 15 amino acids. Germline V gives CDR1 ENHRY, CDR2 SYGVKD. V was pared by 0 bases and J by 3 bases, with 8 bases between. CDR3 protein: CAISESGVHTGELFF. CDR3 DNA: TGTGCCATCAGTGAGTCGGGAGTCCACACCGGGGAGCTGTTTTTT.

This chain joins TRBV27 and TRBJ2-5; 8 nucleotides agree with TRBD2. CDR1 is MNHEY and CDR2 is SMNVEV in the germline V gene (reference sequence). The CDR3 length is 17 residues. J lost 11 bases, V lost 5 bases, and 22 bases had no gene match. This CDR3 is CASSPDAPLADLLRQYF. The CDR3 DNA is TGTGCCAGCAGTCCTGATGCCCCACTAGCGGACCTTTTAAGGCAGTACTTC.

The rearrangement links TRBV11-2 to TRBJ2-7, with TRBD2 matching over 9 bases. Trimming at V came to 5 bases and at J to 0 bases, leaving 2 bases not matched to a gene. Germline-derived CDR1 and CDR2 are SGHAT and FQNNGV. The CDR3 consists of 14 residues. CDR3 loop: CASSLAGFSYEQYF. Here the CDR3 DNA reads TGTGCCAGCAGCCTAGCGGGATTCTCCTACGAGCAGTACTTC.

For this clone: Within the sample, other DNA sequences also encode this same CDR3. V and J are TRBV14 and TRBJ1-2; D ambiguous. The CDR3 has 13 residues. The V gene's germline CDR1 is SGHDN and CDR2 FVKESK. Between the trimmed V and J ends, which lost 0 bases and 2 bases, there was a span of 4 bases. CDR3 residues: CASSQDLNYGYTF. CDR3 nucleotide sequence: TGTGCCAGCAGCCAAGATTTGAACTATGGCTACACCTTC.

V gene TRBV9 combines with J gene TRBJ1-1, with a possible D match to TRBD1 (5 bases). The V and J ends lost 0 bases and 0 bases respectively, with 12 bases between them. The germline V gene has CDR1 SGDLS and CDR2 YYNGEE. There are 16 residues in the CDR3. CDR3 nucleotide sequence: TGTGCCAGCAGCGTAGGTCTGGTAGGGGTGAACACTGAAGCTTTCTTT. As protein: CASSVGLVGVNTEAFF.

The V gene is TRBV6-1, the J gene TRBJ1-2; D is perhaps TRBD1 (5 bases). Germline V gene lookup returns CDR1 MNHNS and CDR2 SASEGT. The CDR3 contains 15 residues. V lost 3 bases and J 2 bases, leaving 13 bases between the germline ends. CDR3 DNA: TGTGCCAGCAGTGAGGGGCGGGCGAACAACTATGGCTACACCTTC. Translated, it gives CASSEGRANNYGYTF.

In this sample, this clone turned up once. The chain has TRBV29-1 and TRBJ2-3, with 9 bases lining up with TRBD2. The V gene's germline CDR1 is SQVTM and CDR2 ANQGSEA. CDR3 length: 14 amino acids. V gave up 7 bases and J gave up 3 bases; unmatched junction bases: 8. CDR3 protein: CSALSGSGTDTQYF. DNA of the CDR3: TGCAGCGCCCTTAGCGGGAGCGGAACAGATACGCAGTATTTT.

V usage is TRBV6-5 and J usage is TRBJ1-3; the D is unclear. Per the germline V gene, CDR1 is MNHEY and CDR2 is SVGAGI. V was cut by 6 bases and J by 0 bases, with 9 bases left in between. This CDR3 is built from 14 residues. DNA for the CDR3: TGTGCCAGCAGGAGAACGGACTCTGGAAACACCATATATTTT. Protein sequence: CASRRTDSGNTIYF.

This clone was detected only a few times. J is TRBJ1-1 and V is TRBV30; unclear D gene. The V gene's germline CDR1 is GTSNPN and CDR2 SVGIG (reference sequence). V lost 1 base and J 7 bases, leaving 7 bases between the germline ends. The length of the CDR3 is 11 residues. This chain's CDR3 is CAWSARNEAFF. In nucleotides, the CDR3 is TGTGCCTGGAGTGCCAGGAATGAAGCTTTCTTT.

This sequence joins TRBV18 and TRBJ2-7; 9 positions match TRBD1. The CDR3 spans 17 residues. V lost 3 bases to trimming and J lost 2 bases; unmatched junction nucleotides: 11. Germline CDR1 and CDR2: KGHSH and LQKENI. CDR3 nucleotide sequence: TGTGCCAGCTCACCTGCCCCCCCGGGACAGGGTACCTACGAGCAGTACTTC. It codes for CASSPAPPGQGTYEQYF.

This rearrangement joins TRBV5-5 to TRBJ2-7; the match to TRBD2 covers 8 bases. The CDR3 spans 17 residues. V shed 0 bases, J shed 0 bases, and the junction held 8 bases outside the gene matches. Germline CDR1 reads SGHKS; CDR2 reads YYEKEE (reference sequence). The DNA for the CDR3 is TGTGCCAGCAGCTTGGGGGCGACTAGCGCGAGCTCCTACGAGCAGTACTTC. Residues: CASSLGATSASSYEQYF.

This chain links TRBV5-5 with TRBJ2-2; D not resolved. CDR3 length equals 12 residues. With 0 bases removed from V and 6 bases from J, the gap between germline ends came to 3 bases. CDR1 and CDR2 from the germline V gene are SGHKS and YYEKEE (reference sequence). The DNA for the CDR3 is TGTGCCAGCAGCTTGGTGGCCGGGGAGCTGTTTTTT. It codes for CASSLVAGELFF. Drawing the rest from reference TRBV5-5 and TRBJ2-2, the complete variable domain is DAGVTQSPTHLIKTRGQQVTLRCSPISGHKSVSWYQQVLGQGPQFIFQYYEKEERGRGNFPDRFSARQFPNYSSELNVNALLLGDSALYLCASSLVAGELFFGEGSRLTVL.

The chain has TRBV10-2 and TRBJ2-3, with D possibly TRBD2 on 6 matching bases. V lost 2 bases and J 3 bases, leaving 6 bases between the germline ends. CDR1 and CDR2 (germline): WSHSY, SAAADI. There are 13 residues in the CDR3. CDR3 coding DNA: TGCGCCAGCAGTGAGCGGGAGACAGATACGCAGTATTTT. It translates to CASSERETDTQYF.

The V and J genes are TRBV7-2 and TRBJ2-1; 8 positions agree with TRBD2. This CDR3 has 16 amino acids. Germline CDR1 SGHTA, CDR2 FQGNSA. Unmatched junction bases numbered 10, after V lost 3 bases and J lost 6 bases. The CDR3 bases are TGTGCCAGCAGCTTTTCTGGAGCGGGAGCTTTCAATGAGCAGTTCTTC. Translated: CASSFSGAGAFNEQFF.

The CDR3 DNA reads TGTGCCAGCAAGAGCGGTGGAAACACCATATATTTT. Protein sequence: CASKSGGNTIYF. The chain links TRBV2 to TRBJ1-3; D is undetermined. Trimming took 7 bases from V and 3 from J, leaving 7 bases between them. The germline V gene has CDR1 SNHLY and CDR2 FYNNEI. CDR3 size: 12 residues.

The table lists this clone with a count of one. This chain connects TRBV2 to TRBJ2-7; either TRBD1 or TRBD2 may fit D (5 bases each). The CDR3 has 15 amino acids. Between the trimmed V and J ends, which lost 7 bases and 3 bases, there was a span of 19 bases. Per germline, CDR1 SNHLY and CDR2 FYNNEI. In DNA, the CDR3 is TGTGCCAGCAAAGAGGAGAGGGGCGACCTCTACGAGCAGTACTTC. Translating it yields CASKEERGDLYEQYF.